The entry that follows covers one T cell receptor (beta chain) sequence. Its antigen is not yet known. Base qualities are not provided; no much larger clone lies one nucleotide away. Using the deep immunoSEQ assay, TCR CDR3 regions were amplified from genomic DNA by multiplex PCR. Genomic DNA extracted from each cell subset was distributed evenly over all wells of several immunoSEQ 96-well plates, and each plate served as one replicate. Each replicate PCR for sorted subsets received approximately 200 ng genomic DNA, equal to about 30,000 T cell genomes. Purified libraries were measured with a Qubit 3.0 fluorometer, size-checked on a Bioanalyzer 2100, and measured again with the KAPA Library Quantification kit. A separate single-read 150-cycle Illumina NextSeq 550 flow cell was used to sequence each immunoSEQ 96-well plate. For the original study's pipeline: Because the immunoSEQ output included only junctional sequences and no quality scores, the filtering could not be the same as the filtering used for full-length reads. To assign V/J genes and CDR3, sequences were annotated against IMGT germline references using PyIR, a Python wrapper for IgBLAST v1.9. Reads were filtered out if the reads had weak V/J assignments (E-value above 1e-6), no CDR3, stop codons, out-of-frame junctions, or ambiguous translated residues. V3J clonotypes were defined as sequences sharing the same inferred V gene, J gene, and CDR3 amino acid sequence. Percentage overlap between repertoires was calculated by dividing the number of shared unique clonotypes by the size of the smaller repertoire. Repertoire richness was assessed with RTK rarefaction, the Chao1 estimator, and Recon v2.1 estimates of unobserved clonotypes. OLGA was used to compute generation probabilities for all TCRbeta clonotypes that the gDNA method yielded from a handful of donors. The immuneACCESS repertoire file appears here via TCRdb, limited to in-frame rearrangements. These files lack a portion of the clones; in checked studies, under half of the deficit traces to unresolved V genes, and the cause of the others is not known. From that table come the V and J calls and clone size; the DNA was used to work out D and trimming. Recorded for this sample are roughly 2 million clones; 85% to 95% of them occurred a single time. More than 0.1% of the sample is held by the ten biggest clonotypes.

Reading the germline V gene (reference sequence) gives CDR1 MNHNY and CDR2 SVGAGI. The CDR3 spans 16 residues, from the cysteine through the phenylalanine. The retained sequence is limited to the CDR3, 48 bases, with the frame set at the first base. V is cut back by 6 bases and J by 1 base, with 6 bases in the junction unmatched. These data come from a study of shared clonotypes between healthy human individuals (dated by TCRdb to about 2020). Broadly, across the study: The cohort comprised two women and three men aged 18 to 49 years. Per donor, three plates each were used for CD4 naive and CD4 memory, two for CD8 naive, and one for CD8 memory. The study deeply sequenced blood TCR repertoires of five healthy adults to estimate repertoire size and the extent of clonotype sharing between individuals. Different laboratories and diverse techniques were used to prepare libraries and sequence TCR repertoires, to increase sequencing depth and limit assay-specific biases. Leukapheresis yielded between about 0.94 and 8.9 billion PBMCs per donor.

The donors were healthy, HIV-negative adults with no recently reported acute infections or vaccinations. Every donor was a Caucasian adult living in Nashville, Tennessee, USA. Magnetic negative selection was used to enrich CD4+ T cells, after which naive cells were positively selected on CD45RA and the negative fraction became the memory subset. After blood collection by leukapheresis, PBMCs were isolated using Ficoll-Histopaque density gradient centrifugation and then cryopreserved in the vapor phase of liquid nitrogen. Purity and quantity of every magnetically sorted T cell population were checked by analytical flow cytometry. From each sorted fraction, genomic DNA was isolated and quantified by UV absorbance on a Nanodrop 2000c. What the work shows at the level of the full study, not this receptor alone: The genetic and exposure-history diversity represented was limited by the small number of donors. Sharing across a handful of donors was observed for around 5% of naive CD4, over 3% of naive CD8, 2% to 2.5% of memory CD4, and roughly 0.4% of memory CD8 clonotypes. Clonotypes shared by all four sorted-subset donors showed higher generation probabilities than non-shared clonotypes. Incomplete sequencing was indicated by rarefaction of sorted-subset datasets, despite the large sequencing depth. Sampling was restricted to blood, and TCR repertoires in tissue are likely to differ from TCR repertoires in blood. Pairwise subsampling led to the expectation that sequencing depth would affect the degree of clonotype sharing among donors. Estimated clonotype richness was generally larger for naive than for memory subsets.

The sequence was collected from a man younger than 35 in good health. This chain is built from TRBV6-6 and TRBJ1-5, with 10 central nucleotides matching TRBD1. Sequenced: naive CD4+ T cells sorted from blood. According to the study, the label for this sample's cell subset or site signals: CD45RA+ positively selected. In nucleotide form, the sequence is TGTGCCAGCAGGAGGACAGGGGGTGGGAGCAATCAGCCCCAGCATTTT. This yields the protein CASRRTGGGSNQPQHF.